These T cell receptor beta chains were read from a single sample in a study of early T cells in non-severe SARS-CoV-2 infection. TCRdb processed the 5' RACE reads anew with MiXCR; each CDR3 protein has one entry. This table holds around 63,000 distinct CDR3 sequences, approximately 5.9% found once. The starting material was whole blood, obtained at baseline. These receptors all come from an adult who was a healthcare worker with PCR-confirmed SARS-CoV-2 infection or an uninfected control (not recorded which). Both conserved end residues are part of each CDR3. The D gene is left open where the match is weak. Clone size is stated in some rows and not others, as once, few, many or a class when expanded.

cdr3_aa: CSAREGGGIYEQYF
cdr3_nt: TGCAGTGCTAGAGAAGGGGGCGGGATTTACGAGCAGTACTTC
d_call: NA
j_call: TRBJ2-7
clone_size: many
v_call: TRBV20-1

cdr3_aa: CASSTLGLGEQFF
cdr3_nt: TGTGCCAGCAGTACACTAGGCCTGGGGGAGCAGTTCTTC
d_call: NA
j_call: TRBJ2-1
clone_size: few
v_call: TRBV12-3/TRBV12-4

cdr3_aa: CASSLVGGRAEETQYF
cdr3_nt: TGTGCCAGCAGCTTGGTCGGCGGGAGGGCGGAGGAGACCCAGTACTTC
d_call: TRBD2
j_call: TRBJ2-5
clone_size: many
v_call: TRBV7-6

cdr3_aa: CASSPQGLYTEAFF
cdr3_nt: TGTGCCAGCAGCCCTCAAGGACTGTACACTGAAGCTTTCTTT
d_call: NA
j_call: TRBJ1-1
clone_size: NA
v_call: TRBV7-9

cdr3_aa: CASSLTGGETQYF
cdr3_nt: TGTGCCAGCAGTTTAACGGGAGGGGAGACCCAGTACTTC
d_call: TRBD2
j_call: TRBJ2-5
clone_size: many
v_call: TRBV12-3/TRBV12-4

cdr3_aa: CASSQTRGGEAGELFF
cdr3_nt: TGTGCCAGCAGTCAAACGAGGGGCGGGGAAGCCGGGGAGCTGTTTTTT
d_call: NA
j_call: TRBJ2-2
clone_size: many
v_call: TRBV5-4

cdr3_aa: CASSPQGGHGQPQHF
cdr3_nt: TGTGCCAGCAGTCCCCAAGGGGGGCATGGTCAGCCCCAGCATTTT
d_call: NA
j_call: TRBJ1-5
clone_size: NA
v_call: TRBV2

cdr3_aa: CASSPITNTGELFF
cdr3_nt: TGTGCCAGCAGCCCTATAACGAACACCGGGGAGCTGTTTTTT
d_call: NA
j_call: TRBJ2-2
clone_size: many
v_call: TRBV13

cdr3_aa: CASSKYSPGKNIQYF
cdr3_nt: TGTGCCAGCAGCAAATACTCTCCAGGAAAAAACATTCAGTACTTC
d_call: NA
j_call: TRBJ2-4
clone_size: few
v_call: TRBV21-1

cdr3_aa: CASSTSGQPNEKLFF
cdr3_nt: TGTGCCAGTAGTACTTCGGGACAACCTAATGAAAAACTGTTTTTT
d_call: NA
j_call: TRBJ1-4
clone_size: NA
v_call: TRBV19

cdr3_aa: CASSSRQGRGHPYEQYF
cdr3_nt: TGTGCCAGCAGTTCTAGACAAGGCCGGGGCCATCCCTACGAGCAGTACTTC
d_call: NA
j_call: TRBJ2-7
clone_size: few
v_call: TRBV27

cdr3_aa: CASSSPLYNEQFF
cdr3_nt: TGTGCCAGCAGTTCCCCTTTATACAATGAGCAGTTCTTC
d_call: NA
j_call: TRBJ2-1
clone_size: many
v_call: TRBV27

cdr3_aa: CASSLNQGNSGYTF
cdr3_nt: TGTGCCAGCAGCTTGAATCAGGGGAATTCTGGCTACACCTTC
d_call: NA
j_call: TRBJ1-2
clone_size: many
v_call: TRBV5-4

cdr3_aa: CSARDPGPGDTQYF
cdr3_nt: TGCAGTGCTAGAGATCCGGGGCCGGGAGATACGCAGTATTTT
d_call: NA
j_call: TRBJ2-3
clone_size: many
v_call: TRBV20-1

cdr3_aa: CASSLAGTSGTDTQYF
cdr3_nt: TGCGCCAGCAGCTTGGCGGGGACTAGCGGTACAGATACGCAGTATTTT
d_call: TRBD2
j_call: TRBJ2-3
clone_size: many
v_call: TRBV5-1

cdr3_aa: CASQAGEGNEQFF
cdr3_nt: TGTGCCAGTCAAGCGGGAGAGGGGAATGAGCAGTTCTTC
d_call: TRBD2
j_call: TRBJ2-1
clone_size: NA
v_call: TRBV6-1

cdr3_aa: CASSLGQGVYQPQHF
cdr3_nt: TGTGCCAGCAGCTTGGGACAGGGGGTTTATCAGCCCCAGCATTTT
d_call: TRBD1
j_call: TRBJ1-5
clone_size: many
v_call: TRBV5-6

cdr3_aa: CASSPWTGWSNEKLFF
cdr3_nt: TGTGCCAGCTCACCATGGACAGGGTGGAGTAATGAAAAACTGTTTTTT
d_call: TRBD1
j_call: TRBJ1-4
clone_size: few
v_call: TRBV18

cdr3_aa: CAIRGGTKSSYEQYF
cdr3_nt: TGTGCCATCAGGGGGGGGACCAAGAGCTCCTACGAGCAGTACTTC
d_call: TRBD2
j_call: TRBJ2-7
clone_size: NA
v_call: TRBV10-3

cdr3_aa: CASSLAPGGRTDTQYF
cdr3_nt: TGTGCCAGCAGCTTAGCACCGGGAGGACGCACAGATACGCAGTATTTT
d_call: TRBD2
j_call: TRBJ2-3
clone_size: many
v_call: TRBV7-9